The TCR beta chain described here comes from a study of graft-versus-host responses after intestinal transplantation. Study-wide background: All recipients were transplanted with multivisceral, liver-intestinal, or isolated intestinal grafts. Anti-thymocyte globulin induction was given to all recipients, followed by tacrolimus and steroids for around three years.

Note on this clone: What it recognizes is unknown.

Germline CDR1 is GTSNPN and CDR2 is SVGIG (reference sequence). This CDR3 has 13 residues. Trimming left V 0 bases short and J 4 bases short, with 9 bases between. The repertoire was sequenced with immunoSEQ multiplex PCR; TCRdb's copy has only in-frame clones and lacks some. The sample records tens of thousands of clones, just under 95% being singletons. Study-level points and caveats: Analysis identified GvH clones in recipient marrow, with some appearing first in ileum or blood. High graft-versus-host to host-versus-graft clonal ratios were seen in allografts of patients with graft-donor T cell macrochimerism.

Here the sequenced sample was PBMCs, taken roughly 860 days after a first intestinal transplant, on the day of a second. This sequence was found in a human patient who received an intestinal transplant, so some T cells may come from the graft donor. This chain links TRBV30 with TRBJ2-5; D is undetermined. The CDR3 sequence is CAWSVGTGETQYF. CDR3 coding DNA: TGTGCCTGGAGTGTCGGAACTGGAGAGACCCAGTACTTC.